A single sample gave rise to the 25 T cell receptor beta chains below, sequenced in a study of T cells in Graves' hyperthyroidism and ophthalmopathy. The investigators amplified TCR beta CDR3 regions from RNA transcripts. First-round RT-PCR targeting the TCR CDR3 was performed with the HTBI primer set. Each CDR3 protein gets one entry after TCRdb re-called the multiplex PCR reads with MiXCR. Here the sample spans some 350,000 distinct CDR3 sequences, 12% to 15% being singletons. The material sequenced was blood. These receptors all come from a woman aged 55-69 years with Graves' ophthalmopathy.

This clonotype occurred many times. CDR3 in amino acids: CASSSQGGTYEQYF. The CDR3 region has the DNA TGTGCCAGCAGTAGTCAGGGAGGGACCTACGAGCAGTACTTC. The chain combines TRBV27 with TRBJ2-7, with 7 positions matching TRBD2. V shed 5 bases and J 2 bases; nucleotides not matched to a gene: 6. The germline V gene encodes CDR1 MNHEY and CDR2 SMNVEV (reference sequence). The length of the CDR3 is 14 residues.

In this sample, this clonotype turned up a few times. The chain has TRBV5-1 and TRBJ2-2, with a tentative D call TRBD1 (6 bases). The CDR3 consists of 15 residues. The V and J ends lost 3 bases and 0 bases respectively, with 9 bases between them. CDR1 and CDR2 from the germline V gene are SGHRS and YFSETQ. The CDR3 reads CASSWTVSNTGELFF. The CDR3 coding sequence is TGCGCCAGCAGCTGGACAGTTTCGAACACCGGGGAGCTGTTTTTT.

This chain links TRBV27 with TRBJ1-6, with D possibly TRBD1 on 5 matching bases. The CDR3 has 14 residues. Germline values: CDR1 MNHEY, CDR2 SMNVEV (reference sequence). Trimming removed 4 bases from V and 9 bases from J, with 13 bases in between. The CDR3, as DNA: TGTGCCAGCAGTTGGGGACCAGACATTTCACCCCTCCACTTT. It encodes CASSWGPDISPLHF.

CDR3 sequence reads: CSAAGTSGSYEQYF. The CDR3 region has the DNA TGCAGCGCCGCCGGGACTAGCGGGAGTTACGAGCAGTACTTC. This chain links TRBV29-1 with TRBJ2-7; 14 bases fit TRBD2. After removal of 7 bases from V and 4 bases from J, the junction contained 6 bases not matched to a gene. This CDR3 is built from 14 residues. Germline V CDR1 and CDR2: SQVTM, ANQGSEA.

This clonotype was detected many times. The CDR3 sequence is CASIPGGRPSNEQYF. The CDR3, as DNA: TGTGCCAGCATCCCCGGGGGGAGGCCTTCTAACGAGCAGTACTTC. The chain joins TRBV28 to TRBJ2-7; 7 bases fit TRBD2. Germline V gives CDR1 MDHEN, CDR2 SYDVKM. V shed 7 bases and J 5 bases; nucleotides not matched to a gene: 14. The CDR3 is made up of 15 amino acids.

This clonotype showed up many times. The chain uses TRBV5-5 and TRBJ2-7; no reliable D call. This CDR3 is built from 14 residues. From germline, CDR1 is SGHKS and CDR2 YYEKEE (reference sequence). Trimming removed 5 bases from V and 2 bases from J, with 14 bases in between. As DNA, the CDR3 is TGTGCCAGCAGTTCATTCGACGCCGCCTACGAGCAGTACTTC. Its translation is CASSSFDAAYEQYF.

This clonotype was observed many times. J is TRBJ2-5 and V is TRBV20-1; D remains ambiguous. Per the germline V gene, CDR1 is DFQATT and CDR2 is SNEGSKA (reference sequence). This CDR3 comprises 15 residues. The V and J ends lost 1 base and 5 bases respectively, with 17 bases between them. CDR3 DNA: TGCAGTGCTAGAGTTGTGACACCGATCGGGGAGACCCAGTACTTC. Its protein is CSARVVTPIGETQYF.

The chain uses TRBV20-1 and TRBJ1-3, with 12 bases fitting TRBD1. The length of the CDR3 is 16 residues. CDR1 is DFQATT and CDR2 is SNEGSKA in the germline V gene (reference sequence). Trimming took 5 bases from V and 0 from J; bases not matched to a gene: 5. This CDR3 is CSARGDRGHSGNTIYF. DNA of the CDR3: TGCAGTGCTCGGGGGGACAGGGGGCACTCTGGAAACACCATATATTTT.

In regard to this clonotype: The conserved final phenylalanine or tryptophan is absent from the CDR3, which likely points to a read error. This chain joins TRBV28 and TRBJ1-1; a weak D match, TRBD1 (6 bases). Germline assignment: CDR1 MDHEN and CDR2 SYDVKM. The CDR3 is 15 residues long. Trimming took 7 bases from V and 0 from J, leaving 15 bases between them. This CDR3 reads CASNRDIGLNTEAFI. The CDR3 DNA reads as TGTGCCAGCAACCGGGACATTGGCTTGAACACTGAAGCTTTCATT.

The V call is TRBV9, the J call TRBJ1-2; 10 nucleotides agree with TRBD1. The germline V gene has CDR1 SGDLS and CDR2 YYNGEE. Trimming at V came to 3 bases and at J to 2 bases, leaving 4 bases not matched to a gene. CDR3 length: 15 residues. CDR3 region: CASSAAGQGNYGYTF. For the CDR3, the DNA is TGTGCCAGCAGCGCAGCGGGACAGGGGAACTATGGCTACACCTTC.

This clonotype occurred many times. Here the CDR3 DNA reads TGTGCCAGCAGTGTCTTAGGACAACCCTACGAGCAGTACTTC. Translating gives CASSVLGQPYEQYF. The gene calls are TRBV2 and TRBJ2-7; D may be TRBD1 (5 bases). The CDR3 loop spans 14 amino acids. Germline CDR1 is SNHLY and CDR2 is FYNNEI. V was trimmed by 4 bases and J by 2 bases, leaving 12 bases between them.

The CDR3: CASSELGGPGANVLTF. As DNA, the CDR3 is TGTGCCAGCAGTGAATTAGGGGGGCCTGGGGCCAACGTCCTGACTTTC. This chain links TRBV2 with TRBJ2-6; either TRBD1 or TRBD2 may fit D (6 bases each). The length of the CDR3 is 16 residues. V was clipped by 2 bases and J by 2 bases, with 10 bases between them. Germline V gene lookup returns CDR1 SNHLY and CDR2 FYNNEI.

In this sample, this clonotype turned up a few times. This rearrangement joins TRBV29-1 to TRBJ2-5, with D perhaps TRBD1 or TRBD2 (5 bases each). The germline V gene encodes CDR1 SQVTM and CDR2 ANQGSEA. The ends were cut back, 1 base at V and 4 bases at J, with 16 bases in the middle. The CDR3 totals 15 residues. The DNA of the CDR3 is TGCAGCGTTGAAGCCCATCTGAGAGGGACAGAGACCCAGTACTTC. Protein: CSVEAHLRGTETQYF.

With respect to this clonotype: The junction differs from germline at one of its ends, possibly a read error. V usage is TRBV11-2 and J usage is TRBJ1-4; no reliable D call. The CDR3 totals 14 residues. From germline, CDR1 is SGHAT and CDR2 FQNNGV. The CDR3 sequence is CASSPLATNEKLVF. As DNA, the CDR3 is TGTGCCAGCAGCCCCCTTGCAACTAATGAAAAACTGGTTTTT.

Details on this clonotype: One end of the junction varies from germline; a read error may be responsible. This rearrangement joins TRBV10-3 to TRBJ2-2, with D maybe TRBD1 (6 bases). The CDR3 length is 15 residues. The germline gives CDR1 ENHRY, CDR2 SYGVKD. This CDR3 is CAITGTFANTEELFF. The DNA for the CDR3 is TGTGCCATCACCGGGACATTCGCGAACACCGAGGAGCTGTTTTTT.

The table lists this clonotype with many counts. The chain carries TRBV27 and TRBJ1-1; TRBD1 agrees at 8 bases. V was clipped by 5 bases and J by 1 base; unmatched bases: 9. Germline assignment: CDR1 MNHEY and CDR2 SMNVEV (reference sequence). This CDR3 has 16 residues. CDR3 in amino acids: CASSPTPGTGNTEAFF. CDR3 nucleotide sequence: TGTGCCAGCAGTCCGACCCCCGGGACAGGGAACACTGAAGCTTTCTTT.

This clonotype has just a few counts. The V gene is TRBV6-5, the J gene TRBJ2-7, with D perhaps matching TRBD2 (5 bases). This CDR3 contains 15 residues. CDR1 and CDR2 (germline): MNHEY, SVGAGI. V gave up 2 bases and J gave up 1 base, with 12 bases separating them. CDR3 sequence: CASSYTEARSYEQYF. The CDR3, as DNA: TGTGCCAGCAGTTACACGGAGGCTCGATCCTACGAGCAGTACTTC.

In its sample, this clonotype was seen a few times. The chain recombines TRBV24-1 with TRBJ2-3; 7 nucleotides match TRBD2. CDR3 length equals 14 residues. The V gene end was trimmed by 9 bases and the J gene end by 1 base; junction bases not matched to a gene: 6. Germline CDR1 KGHDR, CDR2 SFDVKD. CDR3 in DNA: TGTGCCACCGCGCGGGAGATCGGCACAGATACGCAGTATTTT. Protein product: CATAREIGTDTQYF.

This clonotype was detected ten times or more. The chain is built from TRBV7-6 and TRBJ2-3, with 10 nucleotides matching TRBD2. The CDR3 loop spans 16 amino acids. CDR1 SGHVS and CDR2 FNYEAQ come from the germline V gene. Trimming removed 1 base from V and 6 bases from J; junction bases left unmatched: 7. For the CDR3, the DNA is TGTGCCAGCAGCTTAGAGGGGACTAGCGTACATGATACGCAGTATTTT. This encodes CASSLEGTSVHDTQYF.

This clonotype appeared a few times. The chain is built from TRBV30 and TRBJ1-1; tentative D call: TRBD1 (5 bases). Germline-derived CDR1 and CDR2 are GTSNPN and SVGIG (reference sequence). CDR3 length: 13 amino acids. Trimming pared 5 bases from V and 4 bases from J, leaving 14 bases between. CDR3 loop: CAWAQGLGTEAFF. For the CDR3, the DNA is TGTGCCTGGGCTCAGGGACTCGGCACTGAAGCTTTCTTT.

The chain combines TRBV20-1 with TRBJ2-1, with 14 bases fitting TRBD2. After removal of 6 bases from V and 6 bases from J, the junction contained 7 bases not matched to a gene. CDR1 is DFQATT and CDR2 is SNEGSKA in the germline V gene (reference sequence). The CDR3 length is 15 residues. The CDR3, as DNA: TGCAGTGCGGGACTAGCGGGAGAGGTGGGCAATGAGCAGTTCTTC. Encoded protein: CSAGLAGEVGNEQFF.

The chain uses TRBV7-9 and TRBJ2-1; the match to TRBD2 covers 7 bases. Germline trimming cut 0 bases from V and 9 bases from J; bases unmatched to any gene: 5. Germline V gene data show CDR1 as SEHNR and CDR2 as FQNEAQ (reference sequence). This CDR3 contains 14 residues. In DNA form, the CDR3 reads TGTGCCAGCAGCTTAGCGGCGGGAGTTGGTGAGCAGTTCTTC. It yields the protein CASSLAAGVGEQFF. Full variable domain (remainder filled in from reference TRBV7-9 and TRBJ2-1): DTGVSQNPRHKITKRGQNVTFRCDPISEHNRLYWYRQTLGQGPEFLTYFQNEAQLEKSRLLSDRFSAERPKGSFSTLEIQRTEQGDSAMYLCASSLAAGVGEQFFGPGTRLTVL.

In its sample, this clonotype was seen many times. V is TRBV5-5 and J is TRBJ2-1, with TRBD1 matching 10 bases. The CDR3 consists of 16 residues. Trimming removed 1 base from V and 7 bases from J; junction bases left unmatched: 8. Germline V CDR1 and CDR2: SGHKS, YYEKEE (reference sequence). CDR3 sequence reads: CASSLKPGQGRNEQFF. The CDR3 nucleotides are TGTGCCAGCAGCTTGAAACCGGGACAGGGGCGTAATGAGCAGTTCTTC. The whole variable domain, remainder taken from reference TRBV5-5 and TRBJ2-1, is DAGVTQSPTHLIKTRGQQVTLRCSPISGHKSVSWYQQVLGQGPQFIFQYYEKEERGRGNFPDRFSARQFPNYSSELNVNALLLGDSALYLCASSLKPGQGRNEQFFGPGTRLTVL.

A remark on this clonotype: Possible read error: a much larger clone is one base away. This chain joins TRBV29-1 and TRBJ2-1; TRBD1 is a possible D gene (6 bases). This CDR3 is 14 amino acids long. Germline values: CDR1 SQVTM, CDR2 ANQGSEA. The CDR3 loop is CSAPGTLSCNEQFF. Here the CDR3 DNA reads TGCAGCGCACCCGGGACACTTTCCTGCAATGAGCAGTTCTTC.

This clonotype has at least ten counts. This chain connects TRBV11-2 to TRBJ1-2; D call uncertain. The CDR3 covers 13 residues. V lost 8 bases and J 3 bases, leaving 13 bases between the germline ends. Germline CDR1 is SGHAT and CDR2 is FQNNGV. The CDR3 DNA reads as TGTGCCAGCGCTGGCCAACGGCACTATGGCTACACCTTC. Translation: CASAGQRHYGYTF. Combining the CDR3 with reference TRBV11-2 and TRBJ1-2 gives the whole variable domain EAGVAQSPRYKIIEKRQSVAFWCNPISGHATLYWYQQILGQGPKLLIQFQNNGVVDDSQLPKDRFSAERLKGVDSTLKIQPAKLEDSAVYLCASAGQRHYGYTFGSGTRLTVV.